Below, 14 T cell receptor beta chains from the same sample are listed, as sequenced in a study of cytomegalovirus exposure and HLA in healthy donors. In the PCR, 60 Vbeta and 13 Jbeta primers were used. Generated by immunoSEQ multiplex PCR, the TCRdb table keeps only in-frame clones and is missing some. The sample has 140,000 to 150,000 clones; around 10% are singletons. The sample comprised PBMCs. These receptor sequences come from a male donor in good health and CMV-seronegative.

This clone occurred a few times. The chain is built from TRBV27 and TRBJ1-1; D is perhaps TRBD1 (6 bases). The V gene lost 6 bases and the J gene lost 5 bases, with 13 bases spanning the gap. The germline V gene encodes CDR1 MNHEY and CDR2 SMNVEV (reference sequence). The CDR3 covers 13 residues. The DNA for the CDR3 is TGTGCCAGCAGGTACAGGGATAGGACTGAAGCTTTCTTT. Translating gives CASRYRDRTEAFF.

This clone was recorded a few times. The V call is TRBV7-3, the J call TRBJ2-2; 8 bases map to TRBD1. CDR1 and CDR2 (germline): SGHTA, FQGTGA. Trimming at V came to 2 bases and at J to 4 bases, leaving 9 bases not matched to a gene. This CDR3 has 17 residues. CDR3 amino acids: CASSLVQGARGTGELFF. In nucleotides, the CDR3 is TGTGCCAGCAGCTTAGTCCAGGGGGCGAGGGGCACCGGGGAGCTGTTTTTT.

This clone was detected only a few times. The rearrangement uses TRBV4-2 and TRBJ2-4, with TRBD2 matching 11 bases. CDR1 and CDR2 (germline): LGHNA, YNFKEQ. V shed 0 bases and J 2 bases; nucleotides not matched to a gene: 6. The CDR3 covers 18 residues. CDR3 DNA: TGTGCCAGCAGCCAAGATTTGCCTAGCGGGAGGTCCAAAAACATTCAGTACTTC. It is translated as CASSQDLPSGRSKNIQYF.

This clone was found a few times. In DNA form, the CDR3 reads TGTGCCATCAGTGAGGTTCGGGTGCTAGCGGGAGCCAATGAGCAGTTCTTC. This codes for CAISEVRVLAGANEQFF. The chain combines TRBV10-3 with TRBJ2-1; TRBD2 matches at 10 bases. Germline loops: CDR1 ENHRY, CDR2 SYGVKD. The CDR3 consists of 17 residues. The junction had 10 bases not matched to a gene; V was cut back by 2 bases and J by 6 bases.

The J gene is TRBJ2-1, the V gene TRBV21-1; the table gives TRBD1 as D, unverified against the DNA. TRBV21-1 is designated a pseudogene. The CDR3 loop spans 17 amino acids. CDR3 DNA sequence: TGTGCCAGCAGCAAAGCGGGGCCTCACTCTCTTTTAAATGAGCAGTTCTTC. As protein: CASSKAGPHSLLNEQFF.

This clone has just a few counts. The chain is built from TRBV10-3 and TRBJ1-1; D is unresolved. The CDR3 is made up of 13 amino acids. V was shortened by 1 base and J by 6 bases, with 9 bases between the two germline ends. From germline, CDR1 is ENHRY and CDR2 SYGVKD. CDR3 sequence (DNA): TGTGCCATCAGTGAGTTGGGCCAGTCTGAAGCTTTCTTT. Protein: CAISELGQSEAFF.

This clone was observed a handful of times. V gene TRBV7-9 combines with J gene TRBJ2-7, with 11 bases lining up with TRBD1. CDR3 length: 16 amino acids. Germline assignment: CDR1 SEHNR and CDR2 FQNEAQ (reference sequence). The junction had 8 bases not matched to a gene; V was cut back by 4 bases and J by 3 bases. The CDR3: CASSSSGQGVIYEQYF. As DNA, the CDR3 is TGTGCCAGCAGCTCCTCGGGACAGGGGGTCATCTACGAGCAGTACTTC.

This clone turned up a few times. The chain joins TRBV4-1 to TRBJ1-1; D is unclear. The CDR3 is 12 residues long. CDR1 is MGHRA and CDR2 is YSYEKL in the germline V gene. With 4 bases removed from V and 10 bases from J, the gap between germline ends came to 13 bases. The CDR3: CASSPKRGGAFF. CDR3 sequence (DNA): TGCGCCAGCAGCCCAAAACGGGGTGGAGCTTTCTTT.

The chain combines TRBV10-3 with TRBJ1-5; 8 positions agree with TRBD1. Germline CDR1 and CDR2: ENHRY and SYGVKD. J lost 0 bases, V lost 11 bases, and 3 bases had no gene match. CDR3 length: 13 amino acids. CDR3 nucleotides: TGTGCCTCAGGGGGCAGTAGCAATCAGCCCCAGCATTTT. As protein: CASGGSSNQPQHF.

This clone was counted between two and nine times. This chain uses TRBV5-6 with TRBJ2-1; weak D call: TRBD2 (6 bases). Germline CDR1 and CDR2: SGHDT and YYEEEE. The CDR3 length is 16 residues. The germline V and J ends were trimmed by 0 bases and 7 bases, with 17 bases remaining between them. The CDR3 DNA reads as TGTGCCAGCAGCTTGGCTCGGACTAACAGTTGGAATGAGCAGTTCTTC. Its translation: CASSLARTNSWNEQFF.

The J gene is TRBJ1-1, the V gene TRBV30, with TRBD1 identical over 7 bases. V lost 6 bases and J lost 4; bases outside the gene matches: 11. The CDR3 covers 14 residues. Germline values: CDR1 GTSNPN, CDR2 SVGIG (reference sequence). The DNA of the CDR3 is TGTGCCTGTAGAACAGGGGCCAGGGGCACTGAAGCTTTCTTT. Translated: CACRTGARGTEAFF.

This clone was observed a few times. The chain combines TRBV29-1 with TRBJ1-4; TRBD1 aligns across 10 bases. V was clipped by 7 bases and J by 6 bases; unmatched bases: 5. The CDR3 length is 13 residues. CDR1 and CDR2 from the germline V gene are SQVTM and ANQGSEA. DNA of the CDR3: TGCAGCGCAACCGGGACAGGGGATGAAAAACTGTTTTTT. It translates to CSATGTGDEKLFF.

The rearrangement links TRBV4-3 to TRBJ1-2, with D tentatively TRBD1 (6 bases). The CDR3 is 15 amino acids. The germline V and J ends were trimmed by 1 base and 6 bases, with 15 bases remaining between them. Germline CDR1 is LGHNA and CDR2 is YSLEER. CDR3 nucleotide sequence: TGCGCCAGCAGCCAAGTTTTAGGACAGACTAATGGCTACACCTTC. The encoded protein is CASSQVLGQTNGYTF.

V is TRBV28 and J is TRBJ2-7; possibly TRBD1 for D (6 bases). Trimming took off 5 bases at V and 2 bases at J, with 25 bases between the two ends. Germline values: CDR1 MDHEN, CDR2 SYDVKM. The CDR3 is 18 residues long. The CDR3, as DNA: TGTGCCAGCAGTAAAAACCGGGAAAGAGAAGGGGACACCTACGAGCAGTACTTC. Residues: CASSKNREREGDTYEQYF.